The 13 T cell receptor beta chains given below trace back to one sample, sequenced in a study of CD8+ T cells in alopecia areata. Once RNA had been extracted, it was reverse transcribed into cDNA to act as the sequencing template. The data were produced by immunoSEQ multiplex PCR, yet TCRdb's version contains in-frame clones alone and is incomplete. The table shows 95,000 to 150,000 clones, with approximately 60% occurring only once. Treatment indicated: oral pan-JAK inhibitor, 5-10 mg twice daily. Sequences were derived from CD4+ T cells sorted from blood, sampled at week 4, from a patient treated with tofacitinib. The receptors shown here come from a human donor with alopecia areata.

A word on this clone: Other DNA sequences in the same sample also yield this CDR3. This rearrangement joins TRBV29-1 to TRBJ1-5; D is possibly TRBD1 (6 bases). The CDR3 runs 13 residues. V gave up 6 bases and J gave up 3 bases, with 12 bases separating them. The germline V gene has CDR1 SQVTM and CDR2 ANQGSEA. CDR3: CSVRTGANQPQHF. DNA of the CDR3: TGCAGCGTGAGGACGGGGGCCAATCAGCCCCAGCATTTT.

This chain's CDR3 is CASSVGSTVLAEAFF. In DNA form, the CDR3 reads TGTGCCAGCAGCGTGGGATCGACAGTTTTGGCTGAAGCTTTCTTT. The rearrangement uses TRBV9 and TRBJ1-1, with D perhaps matching TRBD1 (5 bases). Trimming cost V 2 bases and J 6 bases, with 17 bases left between them. This CDR3 contains 15 residues. Germline V lookup: CDR1 SGDLS, CDR2 YYNGEE.

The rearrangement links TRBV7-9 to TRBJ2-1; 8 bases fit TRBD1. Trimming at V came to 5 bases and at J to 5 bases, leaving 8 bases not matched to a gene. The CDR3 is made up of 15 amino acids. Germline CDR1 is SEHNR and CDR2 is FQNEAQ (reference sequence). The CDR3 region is CASSKSTGAHNEQFF. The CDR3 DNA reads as TGTGCCAGCAGCAAATCGACAGGGGCCCACAATGAGCAGTTCTTC.

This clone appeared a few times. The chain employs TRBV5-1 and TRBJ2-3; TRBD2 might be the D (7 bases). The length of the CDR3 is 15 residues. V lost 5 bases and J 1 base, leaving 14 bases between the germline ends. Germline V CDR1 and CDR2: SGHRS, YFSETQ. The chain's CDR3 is CASRLTGRGTDTQYF. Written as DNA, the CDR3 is TGCGCCAGCAGGTTAACAGGGAGGGGCACAGATACGCAGTATTTT. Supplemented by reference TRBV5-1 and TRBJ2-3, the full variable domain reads KAGVTQTPRYLIKTRGQQVTLSCSPISGHRSVSWYQQTPGQGLQFLFEYFSETQRNKGNFPGRFSGRQFSNSRSEMNVSTLELGDSALYLCASRLTGRGTDTQYFGPGTRLTVL.

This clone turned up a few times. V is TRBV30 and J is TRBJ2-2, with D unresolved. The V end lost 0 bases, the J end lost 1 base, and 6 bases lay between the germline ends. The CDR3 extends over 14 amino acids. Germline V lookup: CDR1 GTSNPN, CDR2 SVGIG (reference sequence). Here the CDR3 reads CAWSVQLNTGELFF. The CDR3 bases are TGTGCCTGGAGTGTACAGCTGAACACCGGGGAGCTGTTTTTT. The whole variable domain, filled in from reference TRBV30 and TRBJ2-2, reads SQTIHQWPATLVQPVGSPLSLECTVEGTSNPNLYWYRQAAGRGLQLLFYSVGIGQISSEVPQNLSASRPQDRQFILSSKKLLLSDSGFYLCAWSVQLNTGELFFGEGSRLTVL.

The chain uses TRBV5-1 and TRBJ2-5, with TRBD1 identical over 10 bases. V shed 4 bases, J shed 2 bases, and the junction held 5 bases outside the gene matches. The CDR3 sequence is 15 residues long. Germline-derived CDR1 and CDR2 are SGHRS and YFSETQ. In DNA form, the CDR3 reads TGCGCCAGCAGCGCGGCGGACAGGGGGCAAGAGACCCAGTACTTC. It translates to CASSAADRGQETQYF.

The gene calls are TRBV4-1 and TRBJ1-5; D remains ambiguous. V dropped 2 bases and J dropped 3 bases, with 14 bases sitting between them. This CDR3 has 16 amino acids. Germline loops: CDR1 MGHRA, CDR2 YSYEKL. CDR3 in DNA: TGCGCCAGCAGCCAAATGGGAACAGTTTTCAATCAGCCCCAGCATTTT. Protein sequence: CASSQMGTVFNQPQHF.

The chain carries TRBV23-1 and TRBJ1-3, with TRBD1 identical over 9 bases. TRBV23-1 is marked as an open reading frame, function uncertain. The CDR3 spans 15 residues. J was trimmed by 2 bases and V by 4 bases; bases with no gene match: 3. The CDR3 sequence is CASSPRQGAGNTIYF. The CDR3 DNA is TGCGCCAGCAGTCCGAGACAGGGGGCTGGAAACACCATATATTTT.

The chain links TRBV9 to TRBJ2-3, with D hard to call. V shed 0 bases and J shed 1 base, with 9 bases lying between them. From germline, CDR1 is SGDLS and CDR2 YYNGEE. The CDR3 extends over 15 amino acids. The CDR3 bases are TGTGCCAGCAGCGTAGAAGGGTACGGCACAGATACGCAGTATTTT. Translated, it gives CASSVEGYGTDTQYF.

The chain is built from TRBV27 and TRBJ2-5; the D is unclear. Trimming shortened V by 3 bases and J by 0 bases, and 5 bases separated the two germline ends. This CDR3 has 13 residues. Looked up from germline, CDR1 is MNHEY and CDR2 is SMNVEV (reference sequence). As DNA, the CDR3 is TGTGCCAGCAGTTTTCACCACCAAGAGACCCAGTACTTC. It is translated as CASSFHHQETQYF.

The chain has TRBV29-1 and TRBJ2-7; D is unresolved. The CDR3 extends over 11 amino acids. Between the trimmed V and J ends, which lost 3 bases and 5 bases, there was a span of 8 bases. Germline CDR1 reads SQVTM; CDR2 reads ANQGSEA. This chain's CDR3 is CSVDKGNEQYF. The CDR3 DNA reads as TGCAGCGTTGATAAGGGAAACGAGCAGTACTTC.

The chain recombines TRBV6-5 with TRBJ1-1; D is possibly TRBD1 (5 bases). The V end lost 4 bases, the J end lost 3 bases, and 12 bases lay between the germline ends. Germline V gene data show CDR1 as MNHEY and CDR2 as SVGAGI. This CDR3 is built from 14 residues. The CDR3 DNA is TGTGCCAGCAGTTGGACGGGAGGGGACACTGAAGCTTTCTTT. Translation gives CASSWTGGDTEAFF.

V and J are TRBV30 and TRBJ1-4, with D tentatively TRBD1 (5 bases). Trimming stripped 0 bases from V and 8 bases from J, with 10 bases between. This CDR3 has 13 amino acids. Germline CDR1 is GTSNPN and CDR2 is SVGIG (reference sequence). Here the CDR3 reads CAWSVGALEKLFF. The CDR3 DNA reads TGTGCCTGGAGTGTAGGGGCGCTCGAAAAACTGTTTTTT.